The 15 T cell receptor beta chains below were found in one sample sequenced in a study of blood T cells in healthy people across ages. The authors ran a second PCR of roughly 6 to 11 cycles using a sample-barcoded 5' primer and a J-beta primer mix. MiXCR, applied by TCRdb to the 5' RACE reads, yields one record per CDR3 protein. Of some 1,800,000 distinct CDR3 sequences in the sample, 30% to 40% are singletons; the top ten hold more than 20%. Sequencing was done on a sample of blood. The receptors here all came from a human donor in good health.

The V call is TRBV4-3, the J call TRBJ2-3; 9 bases are shared with TRBD1. This CDR3 is built from 18 residues. V gave up 3 bases and J gave up 2 bases; unmatched junction bases: 12. Germline-derived CDR1 and CDR2 are LGHNA and YSLEER. The CDR3 loop is CASSHHFSRDRDTDTQYF. The CDR3 DNA sequence: TGCGCCAGCAGCCACCATTTTTCCCGGGACAGGGACACAGATACGCAGTATTTT.

The rearrangement uses TRBV5-1 and TRBJ1-1; no firm D call. The germline V gene encodes CDR1 SGHRS and CDR2 YFSETQ. Deletions cut 4 bases from V and 2 bases from J, with 12 bases between. The CDR3 is 14 residues long. The CDR3 loop is CASSPADSNTEAFF. In DNA, the CDR3 is TGCGCCAGCAGCCCCGCAGATTCAAACACTGAAGCTTTCTTT.

This clonotype was seen more than once but under ten times. The rearrangement joins TRBV7-6 to TRBJ2-1; D is unclear. Trimming cost V 3 bases and J 2 bases, with 14 bases left between them. The CDR3 loop spans 16 amino acids. Germline V gives CDR1 SGHVS, CDR2 FNYEAQ. The DNA of the CDR3 is TGTGCCAGCAGCTTGAATAGGGTCAACGCCTACAATGAGCAGTTCTTC. It is translated as CASSLNRVNAYNEQFF.

The V and J genes are TRBV20-1 and TRBJ2-7; TRBD2 aligns across 9 bases. The junction had 3 bases not matched to a gene; V was cut back by 4 bases and J by 2 bases. The CDR3 has 13 amino acids. Germline CDR1 DFQATT, CDR2 SNEGSKA (reference sequence). CDR3 coding DNA: TGCAGTGCTAAAGCGGGGGGCGCCTACGAGCAGTACTTC. It translates to CSAKAGGAYEQYF.

The V gene is TRBV3-1, the J gene TRBJ1-2, with TRBD1 identical over 9 bases. Germline V gives CDR1 LGHDT, CDR2 YNNKEL (reference sequence). V was pared by 0 bases and J by 3 bases, with 8 bases of the junction left unmatched. The CDR3 has 17 amino acids. The CDR3 nucleotides read TGTGCCAGCAGCCAAGATCCCTGGACAGGGGACTACTATGGCTACACCTTC. Translating gives CASSQDPWTGDYYGYTF. Filled out from reference TRBV3-1 and TRBJ1-2, the complete variable domain reads DTAVSQTPKYLVTQMGNDKSIKCEQNLGHDTMYWYKQDSKKFLKIMFSYNNKELIINETVPNRFSPKSPDKAHLNLHINSLELGDSAVYFCASSQDPWTGDYYGYTFGSGTRLTVV.

This chain connects TRBV25-1 to TRBJ1-1; D call uncertain. V dropped 8 bases and J dropped 0 bases, with 25 bases sitting between them. This CDR3 contains 18 residues. Germline values: CDR1 MGHDK, CDR2 SYGVNS. The CDR3 protein is CASRGRLEGNIMNTEAFF. CDR3 sequence (DNA): TGTGCCAGCCGAGGCAGGCTGGAGGGTAATATTATGAACACTGAAGCTTTCTTT.

This clonotype was observed a handful of times. This chain connects TRBV15 to TRBJ1-4, with a possible D match to TRBD1 (5 bases). This CDR3 has 12 residues. V shed 1 base and J shed 16 bases, with 13 bases lying between them. Germline assignment: CDR1 LNHNV and CDR2 YYDKDF (reference sequence). CDR3 protein: CATSRVQGAEFF. CDR3 nucleotide sequence: TGTGCCACCAGCAGAGTCCAGGGAGCGGAGTTTTTT.

This clonotype was seen a few times. The chain is built from TRBV12-3 or TRBV12-4 and TRBJ1-2, with D hard to call. CDR3 length: 12 residues. Trimming left V 3 bases short and J 5 bases short, with 7 bases between. The CDR3 spells CASSFLLYGYTF. The CDR3 DNA follows: TGTGCCAGCAGTTTCTTACTGTATGGCTACACCTTC.

This clonotype has only a few counts. This chain joins TRBV7-9 and TRBJ1-2; TRBD1 matches 9 bases. Germline CDR1 reads SEHNR; CDR2 reads FQNEAQ (reference sequence). There are 15 residues in the CDR3. Trimming took 5 bases from V and 4 from J; bases not matched to a gene: 8. This CDR3 reads CASSPNPGQGYGYTF. DNA for the CDR3: TGTGCCAGCAGCCCAAACCCGGGACAGGGCTATGGCTACACCTTC. Variable domain in full (rest from reference TRBV7-9 and TRBJ1-2): DTGVSQNPRHKITKRGQNVTFRCDPISEHNRLYWYRQTLGQGPEFLTYFQNEAQLEKSRLLSDRFSAERPKGSFSTLEIQRTEQGDSAMYLCASSPNPGQGYGYTFGSGTRLTVV.

The V call is TRBV5-1, the J call TRBJ2-1, with 11 bases fitting TRBD2. This CDR3 comprises 15 residues. The germline V gene has CDR1 SGHRS and CDR2 YFSETQ. With V trimmed by 5 bases and J by 3 bases, 4 bases remained unmatched. The CDR3 loop reads CASSRLAGIYNEQFF. Here the CDR3 DNA reads TGCGCCAGCAGTCGACTAGCGGGGATCTACAATGAGCAGTTCTTC.

This clonotype was detected only a few times. J is TRBJ2-7 and V is TRBV7-2; TRBD1 agrees at 10 bases. Germline CDR1 reads SGHTA; CDR2 reads FQGNSA. After removal of 4 bases from V and 6 bases from J, the junction contained 9 bases not matched to a gene. This CDR3 region has 15 residues. In DNA, the CDR3 is TGTGCCAGCAGCTCAGCACCGGGACAGGGGACCGAGCAGTACTTC. Its translation is CASSSAPGQGTEQYF.

This rearrangement joins TRBV3-1 to TRBJ1-2; TRBD1 is a possible D gene (5 bases). There are 15 residues in the CDR3. V was clipped by 3 bases and J by 4 bases, with 15 bases between them. CDR1 and CDR2 (germline): LGHDT, YNNKEL (reference sequence). This CDR3 is CASSQGGRTFYGYTF. The CDR3 DNA reads TGTGCCAGCAGCCAGGGTGGCCGGACATTCTATGGCTACACCTTC.

The V gene is TRBV3-1, the J gene TRBJ2-3; 11 bases are a match to TRBD2. The CDR3 is made up of 17 amino acids. Germline CDR1 is LGHDT and CDR2 is YNNKEL (reference sequence). V lost 4 bases and J lost 3; bases outside the gene matches: 9. CDR3 sequence reads: CASSRRTSGGSTDTQYF. The CDR3 coding sequence is TGTGCCAGCAGCCGGAGAACTAGCGGGGGCTCTACAGATACGCAGTATTTT.

This clonotype was seen a few times. The DNA of the CDR3 is TGCAGCGTTGAAGCGACAGGGGCCGCCCACAATGAGCAGTTCTTC. Translating gives CSVEATGAAHNEQFF. The genes are TRBV29-1 and TRBJ2-1; 8 nucleotides match TRBD1. The germline V gene has CDR1 SQVTM and CDR2 ANQGSEA. J was trimmed by 5 bases and V by 1 base; bases with no gene match: 7. The CDR3 is 15 amino acids.

The CDR3 here is CASSDGGTHYGYTF. CDR3 nucleotides: TGTGCCAGCAGCGATGGGGGGACCCACTATGGCTACACCTTC. The chain links TRBV9 to TRBJ1-2; tentative D call: TRBD1 (5 bases). Germline lookup yields CDR1 SGDLS and CDR2 YYNGEE. The V and J ends lost 3 bases and 3 bases respectively, with 12 bases between them. The CDR3 has 14 amino acids.